The 3 T cell receptor beta chains below come from one sample, sequenced in a study of cytomegalovirus exposure and HLA in healthy donors. TCRdb keeps only in-frame clones here, not all; method: immunoSEQ multiplex PCR. The sample consists of fewer than 120,000 clones, roughly 90% of them appearing once. The sample comprised PBMCs. These receptors all stem from a woman in her thirties in good health and CMV-seropositive.

This chain connects TRBV4-3 to TRBJ1-1; D call uncertain. This CDR3 has 15 amino acids. The ends were cut back, 1 base at V and 4 bases at J, with 13 bases in the middle. Germline V gene lookup returns CDR1 LGHNA and CDR2 YSLEER. CDR3 DNA sequence: TGCGCCAGCAGCCAAGTAGCCCTACCGGGCACTGAAGCTTTCTTT. This sequence encodes CASSQVALPGTEAFF.

The chain recombines TRBV19 with TRBJ1-3; no reliable D call. The V and J ends lost 4 bases and 0 bases respectively, with 10 bases between them. Germline V gene data show CDR1 as LNHDA and CDR2 as SQIVND (reference sequence). The length of the CDR3 is 15 residues. CDR3 sequence reads: CASSTREVSGNTIYF. The DNA for the CDR3 is TGTGCCAGTAGTACAAGGGAGGTCTCTGGAAACACCATATATTTT.

This clone occurred once. CDR3 protein: CASRRYGGSGSEQFF. The CDR3 DNA is TGTGCCAGCAGGAGGTACGGGGGTAGCGGGAGTGAGCAGTTCTTC. V and J are TRBV27 and TRBJ2-1; the match to TRBD2 covers 9 bases. The germline V gene has CDR1 MNHEY and CDR2 SMNVEV (reference sequence). Germline trimming cut 6 bases from V and 9 bases from J; bases unmatched to any gene: 12. CDR3 length: 15 amino acids.